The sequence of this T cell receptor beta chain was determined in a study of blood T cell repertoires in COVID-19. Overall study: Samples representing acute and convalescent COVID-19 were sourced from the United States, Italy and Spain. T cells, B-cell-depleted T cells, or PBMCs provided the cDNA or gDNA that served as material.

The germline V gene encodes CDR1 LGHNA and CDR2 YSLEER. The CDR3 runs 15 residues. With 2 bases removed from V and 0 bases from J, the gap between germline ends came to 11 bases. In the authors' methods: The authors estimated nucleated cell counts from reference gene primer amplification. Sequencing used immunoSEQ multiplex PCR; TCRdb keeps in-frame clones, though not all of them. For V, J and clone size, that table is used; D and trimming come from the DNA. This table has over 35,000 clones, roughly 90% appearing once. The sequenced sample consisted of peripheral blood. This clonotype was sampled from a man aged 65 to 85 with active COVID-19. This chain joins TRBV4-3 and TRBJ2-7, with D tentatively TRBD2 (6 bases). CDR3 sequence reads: CASSQSASDSYEQYF. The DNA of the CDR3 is TGCGCCAGCAGCCAATCTGCTAGCGACTCCTACGAGCAGTACTTC.